This TCR beta chain originates from a study of cytomegalovirus exposure and HLA in healthy donors. Study-wide points: Researchers counted roughly 150 TCR beta chains as cytomegalovirus-associated.

As to this clone: Its antigen is unidentified.

The CDR3 loop spans 13 amino acids. Trimming took 6 bases from V and 1 from J, leaving 9 bases between them. CDR1 is MNHNS, CDR2 SASEGT, per germline. Amplification used 60 Vbeta primers and 13 Jbeta primers. Using immunoSEQ multiplex PCR, the repertoire was profiled, and TCRdb retains in-frame clones only, with some absent. The repertoire holds 46,000 or so clones, with 63% as singletons. Sequencing was done on a sample of PBMCs. The TCR sequence derives from a man in his 60s in good health and CMV-seropositive. The chain combines TRBV6-1 with TRBJ2-5; D call uncertain. DNA of the CDR3: TGTGCCAGCAGGAGGAGAGTCCAAGAGACCCAGTACTTC. Translated: CASRRRVQETQYF.